This TCR beta chain came from a study of CD8 T cells in ankylosing spondylitis. TCRdb re-called the 5' RACE reads through MiXCR, storing one row per CDR3 protein. Of fewer than 180,000 distinct CDR3 sequences detected, around two fifths appear once; the ten largest clones hold roughly 15%. The germline gives CDR1 MNHEY, CDR2 SVGEGT. The CDR3 covers 15 residues. This receptor was obtained from a male donor with ankylosing spondylitis. Sequencing input: synovial fluid, either unsorted or a sorted T cell fraction (not recorded which). V usage is TRBV6-2 or TRBV6-3 and J usage is TRBJ2-7; D gene ambiguous. The DNA end is more similar to TRBJ2-1, so the J call may be wrong. The CDR3 DNA reads as TGTGCCAGCAGTTACACCGACCTTGCCTACAATGAGCAGTTCTTC. This sequence encodes CASSYTDLAYNEQFF.